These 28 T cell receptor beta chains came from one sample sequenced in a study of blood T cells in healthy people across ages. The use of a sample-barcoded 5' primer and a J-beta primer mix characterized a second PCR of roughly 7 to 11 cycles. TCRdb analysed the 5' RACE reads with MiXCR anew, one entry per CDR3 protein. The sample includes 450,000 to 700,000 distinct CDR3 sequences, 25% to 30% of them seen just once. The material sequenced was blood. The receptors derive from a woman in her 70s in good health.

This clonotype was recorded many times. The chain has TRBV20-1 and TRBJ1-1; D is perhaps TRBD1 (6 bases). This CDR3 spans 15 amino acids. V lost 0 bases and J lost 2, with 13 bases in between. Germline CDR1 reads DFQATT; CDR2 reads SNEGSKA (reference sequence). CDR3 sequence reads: CSARDPRQANTEAFF. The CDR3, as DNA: TGCAGTGCTAGAGATCCCAGACAGGCCAACACTGAAGCTTTCTTT.

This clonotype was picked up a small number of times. Here the CDR3 DNA reads TGTGCCAGCAGCTTAGCCAAAGAGACCCAGTACTTC. Translated, it gives CASSLAKETQYF. The gene calls are TRBV7-8 and TRBJ2-1; D remains ambiguous. The DNA end is more similar to TRBJ2-5, so the J call may be wrong. Germline V CDR1 and CDR2: SGHVS, FQNEAQ. The CDR3 has 12 residues.

In DNA form, the CDR3 reads TGTGCCAGCTCACCAGGCGGGGGCTCCTACAATGAGCAGTTCTTC. It yields the protein CASSPGGGSYNEQFF. The chain is built from TRBV18 and TRBJ2-1; the match to TRBD2 covers 7 bases. Trimming took 2 bases from V and 0 from J; bases not matched to a gene: 1. Germline V gene lookup returns CDR1 KGHSH and CDR2 LQKENI. The CDR3 loop spans 15 amino acids.

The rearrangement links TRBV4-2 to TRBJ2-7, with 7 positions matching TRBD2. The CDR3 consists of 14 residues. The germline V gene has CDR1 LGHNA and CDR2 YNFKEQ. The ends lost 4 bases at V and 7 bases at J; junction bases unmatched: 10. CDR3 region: CASSRLSGGVEQYF. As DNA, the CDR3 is TGTGCCAGCAGCCGACTAAGTGGGGGGGTTGAGCAGTACTTC.

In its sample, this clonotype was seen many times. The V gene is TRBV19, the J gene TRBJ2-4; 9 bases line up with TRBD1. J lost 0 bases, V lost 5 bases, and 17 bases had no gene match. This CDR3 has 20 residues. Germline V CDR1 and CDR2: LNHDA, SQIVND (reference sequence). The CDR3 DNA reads TGTGCCAGTAGTCTAGGGACAGGGACTGATCCCTTACTAGCCAAAAACATTCAGTACTTC. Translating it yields CASSLGTGTDPLLAKNIQYF.

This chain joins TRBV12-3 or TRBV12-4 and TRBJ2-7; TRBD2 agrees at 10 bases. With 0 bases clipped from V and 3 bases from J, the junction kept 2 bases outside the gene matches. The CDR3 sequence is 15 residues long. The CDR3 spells CASSLASGGIYEQYF. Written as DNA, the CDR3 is TGTGCCAGCAGTTTAGCTAGCGGGGGGATCTACGAGCAGTACTTC.

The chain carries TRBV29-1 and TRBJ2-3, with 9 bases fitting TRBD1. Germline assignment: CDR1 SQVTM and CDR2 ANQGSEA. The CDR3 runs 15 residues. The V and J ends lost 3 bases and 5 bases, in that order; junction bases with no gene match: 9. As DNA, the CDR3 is TGCAGCGTTGACAGTCTACAGGGGGCGGGAGATACGCAGTATTTT. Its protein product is CSVDSLQGAGDTQYF.

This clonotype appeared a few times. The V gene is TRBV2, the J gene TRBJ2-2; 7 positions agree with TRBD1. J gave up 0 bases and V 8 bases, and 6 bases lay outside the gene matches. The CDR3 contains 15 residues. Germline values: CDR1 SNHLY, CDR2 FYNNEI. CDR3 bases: TGTGCCAGCCAAACGGGACAGTCGAACACCGGGGAGCTGTTTTTT. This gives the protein CASQTGQSNTGELFF.

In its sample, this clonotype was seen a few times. CDR3 in DNA: TGCAGTGCTAGACCCTGGGGGCGGCTGTCCAAAAACATTCAGTACTTC. Its protein is CSARPWGRLSKNIQYF. V usage is TRBV20-1 and J usage is TRBJ2-4; tentative D call: TRBD1 (6 bases). This CDR3 is built from 16 residues. Germline values: CDR1 DFQATT, CDR2 SNEGSKA (reference sequence). Trimming took 2 bases from V and 2 from J, leaving 16 bases between them.

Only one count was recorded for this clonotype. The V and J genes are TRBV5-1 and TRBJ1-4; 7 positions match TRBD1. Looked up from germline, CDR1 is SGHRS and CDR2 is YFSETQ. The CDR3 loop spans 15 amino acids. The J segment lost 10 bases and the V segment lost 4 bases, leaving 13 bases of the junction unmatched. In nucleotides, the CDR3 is TGCGCCAGCAGCGAAACCCGGGACAGATCAGGAAAACTGTTTTTT. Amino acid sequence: CASSETRDRSGKLFF.

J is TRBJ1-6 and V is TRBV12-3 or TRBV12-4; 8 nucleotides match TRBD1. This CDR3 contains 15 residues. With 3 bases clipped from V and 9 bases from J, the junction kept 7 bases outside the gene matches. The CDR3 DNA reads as TGTGCCAGCAGTTTGGAGGGACAGGCGGGTTCACCCCTCCACTTT. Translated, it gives CASSLEGQAGSPLHF.

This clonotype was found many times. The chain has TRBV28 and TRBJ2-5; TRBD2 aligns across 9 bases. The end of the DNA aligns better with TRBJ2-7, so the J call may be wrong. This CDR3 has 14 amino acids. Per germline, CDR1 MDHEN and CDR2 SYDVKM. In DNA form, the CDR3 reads TGTGCCAGCAGTTGGGCTAGCGGGGTCTACGAGCAGTACTTC. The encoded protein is CASSWASGVYEQYF.

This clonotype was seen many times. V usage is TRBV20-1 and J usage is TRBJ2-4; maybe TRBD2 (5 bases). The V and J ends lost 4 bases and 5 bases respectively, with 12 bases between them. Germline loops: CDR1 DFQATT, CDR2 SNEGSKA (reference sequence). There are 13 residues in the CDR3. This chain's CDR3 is CSAKRTGQNIQYF. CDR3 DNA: TGCAGTGCTAAGCGGACTGGTCAAAACATTCAGTACTTC.

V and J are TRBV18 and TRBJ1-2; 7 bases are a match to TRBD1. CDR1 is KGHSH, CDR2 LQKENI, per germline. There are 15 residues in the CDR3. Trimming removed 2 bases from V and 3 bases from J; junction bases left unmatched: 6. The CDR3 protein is CASSPTGQAHYGYTF. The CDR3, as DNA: TGTGCCAGCTCACCAACTGGACAGGCCCACTATGGCTACACCTTC.

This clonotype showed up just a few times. In nucleotides, the CDR3 is TGCGCCAGCAGCTTGACAGGTGGGACCTTTGGAGCTTTCTTT. Its translation: CASSLTGGTFGAFF. The chain joins TRBV5-1 to TRBJ1-1; a weak D match, TRBD1 (5 bases). CDR3 length: 14 residues. Between the trimmed V and J ends, which lost 1 base and 10 bases, there was a span of 17 bases. Germline-derived CDR1 and CDR2 are SGHRS and YFSETQ.

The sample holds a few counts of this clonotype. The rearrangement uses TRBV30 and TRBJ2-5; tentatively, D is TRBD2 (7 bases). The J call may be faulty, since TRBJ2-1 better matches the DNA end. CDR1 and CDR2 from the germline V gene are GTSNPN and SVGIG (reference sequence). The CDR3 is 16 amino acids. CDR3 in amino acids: CAWSAPGGGTYNEQFF. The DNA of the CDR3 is TGTGCCTGGAGTGCCCCTGGCGGGGGCACTTACAATGAGCAGTTCTTC.

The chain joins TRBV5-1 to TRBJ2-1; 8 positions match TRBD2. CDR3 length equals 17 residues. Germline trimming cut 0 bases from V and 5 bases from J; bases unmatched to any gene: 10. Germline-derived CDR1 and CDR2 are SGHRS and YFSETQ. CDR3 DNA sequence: TGCGCCAGCAGCTTGGGGCTCTTAGCGGGGTCCCACAATGAGCAGTTCTTC. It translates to CASSLGLLAGSHNEQFF.

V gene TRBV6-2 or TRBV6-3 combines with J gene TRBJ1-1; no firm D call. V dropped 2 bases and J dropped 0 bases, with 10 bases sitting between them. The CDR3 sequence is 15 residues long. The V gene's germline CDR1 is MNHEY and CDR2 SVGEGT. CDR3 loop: CASSYPLNMNTEAFF. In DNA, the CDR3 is TGTGCCAGCAGTTACCCCCTCAACATGAACACTGAAGCTTTCTTT.

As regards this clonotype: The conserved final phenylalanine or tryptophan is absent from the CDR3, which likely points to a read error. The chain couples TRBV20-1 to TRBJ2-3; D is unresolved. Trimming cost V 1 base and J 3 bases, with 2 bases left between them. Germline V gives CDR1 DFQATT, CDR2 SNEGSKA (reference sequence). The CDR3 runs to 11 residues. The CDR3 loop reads CSARVTDTQYS. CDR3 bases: TGCAGTGCTAGAGTAACAGATACGCAGTATTCT.

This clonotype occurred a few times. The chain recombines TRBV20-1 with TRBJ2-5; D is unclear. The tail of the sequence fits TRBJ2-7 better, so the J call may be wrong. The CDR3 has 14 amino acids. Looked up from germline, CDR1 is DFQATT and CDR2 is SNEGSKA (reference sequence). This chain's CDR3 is CSAREDQVAVEQYF. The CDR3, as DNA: TGCAGTGCTAGAGAGGACCAAGTAGCAGTCGAGCAGTACTTC.

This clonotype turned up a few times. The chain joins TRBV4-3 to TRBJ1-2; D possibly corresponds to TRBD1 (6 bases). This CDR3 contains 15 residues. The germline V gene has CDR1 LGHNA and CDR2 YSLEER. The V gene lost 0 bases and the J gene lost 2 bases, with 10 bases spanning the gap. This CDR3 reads CASSQEQGRNYGYTF. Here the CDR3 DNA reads TGCGCCAGCAGCCAAGAACAGGGAAGAAACTATGGCTACACCTTC.

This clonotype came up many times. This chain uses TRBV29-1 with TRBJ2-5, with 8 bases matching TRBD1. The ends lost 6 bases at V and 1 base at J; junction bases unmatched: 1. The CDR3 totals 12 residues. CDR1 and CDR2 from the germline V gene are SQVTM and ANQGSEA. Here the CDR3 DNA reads TGCAGCGTGGGACAGGTCCAAGAGACCCAGTACTTC. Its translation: CSVGQVQETQYF.

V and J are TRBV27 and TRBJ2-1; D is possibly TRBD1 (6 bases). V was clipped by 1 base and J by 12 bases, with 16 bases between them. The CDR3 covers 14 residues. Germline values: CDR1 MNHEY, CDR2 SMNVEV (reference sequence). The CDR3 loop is CASSLWGPQVPQFF. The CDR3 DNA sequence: TGTGCCAGCAGTTTATGGGGGCCGCAGGTTCCGCAGTTCTTC.

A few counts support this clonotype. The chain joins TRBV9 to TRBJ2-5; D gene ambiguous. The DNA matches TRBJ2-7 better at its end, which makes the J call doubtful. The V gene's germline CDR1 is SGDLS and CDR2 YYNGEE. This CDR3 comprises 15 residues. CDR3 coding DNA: TGTGCCAGCAGCGTAGCTAAGAAACTTTCCTACGAGCAGTACTTC. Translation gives CASSVAKKLSYEQYF.

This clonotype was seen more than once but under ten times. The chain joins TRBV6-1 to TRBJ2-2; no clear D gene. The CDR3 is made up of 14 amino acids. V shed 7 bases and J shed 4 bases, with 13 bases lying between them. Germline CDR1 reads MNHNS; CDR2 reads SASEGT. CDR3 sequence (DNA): TGTGCCAGCAAGGCGTCGACGGTCACCGGGGAGCTGTTTTTT. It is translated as CASKASTVTGELFF.

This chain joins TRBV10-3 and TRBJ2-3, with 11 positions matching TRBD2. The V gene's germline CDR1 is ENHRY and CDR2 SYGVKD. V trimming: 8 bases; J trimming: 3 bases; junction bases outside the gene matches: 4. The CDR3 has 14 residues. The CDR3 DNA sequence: TGTGCCATCTTGGGACTAGCGGTTACAGATACGCAGTATTTT. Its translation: CAILGLAVTDTQYF.

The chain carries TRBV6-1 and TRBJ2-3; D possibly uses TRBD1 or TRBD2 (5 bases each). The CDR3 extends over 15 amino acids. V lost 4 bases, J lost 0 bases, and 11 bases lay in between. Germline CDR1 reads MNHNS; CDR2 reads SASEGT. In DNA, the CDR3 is TGTGCCAGCAGTGTGAGGGGTCAGAGCACAGATACGCAGTATTTT. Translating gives CASSVRGQSTDTQYF.

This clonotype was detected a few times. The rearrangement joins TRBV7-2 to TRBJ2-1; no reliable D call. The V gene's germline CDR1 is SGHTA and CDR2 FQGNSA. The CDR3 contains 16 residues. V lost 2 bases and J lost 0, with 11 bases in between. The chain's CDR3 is CASSLRRHSSYNEQFF. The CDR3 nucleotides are TGTGCCAGCAGCTTACGGCGTCACAGCTCCTACAATGAGCAGTTCTTC. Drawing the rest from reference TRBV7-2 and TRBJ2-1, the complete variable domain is GAGVSQSPSNKVTEKGKDVELRCDPISGHTALYWYRQSLGQGLEFLIYFQGNSAPDKSGLPSDRFSAERTGGSVSTLTIQRTQQEDSAVYLCASSLRRHSSYNEQFFGPGTRLTVL.